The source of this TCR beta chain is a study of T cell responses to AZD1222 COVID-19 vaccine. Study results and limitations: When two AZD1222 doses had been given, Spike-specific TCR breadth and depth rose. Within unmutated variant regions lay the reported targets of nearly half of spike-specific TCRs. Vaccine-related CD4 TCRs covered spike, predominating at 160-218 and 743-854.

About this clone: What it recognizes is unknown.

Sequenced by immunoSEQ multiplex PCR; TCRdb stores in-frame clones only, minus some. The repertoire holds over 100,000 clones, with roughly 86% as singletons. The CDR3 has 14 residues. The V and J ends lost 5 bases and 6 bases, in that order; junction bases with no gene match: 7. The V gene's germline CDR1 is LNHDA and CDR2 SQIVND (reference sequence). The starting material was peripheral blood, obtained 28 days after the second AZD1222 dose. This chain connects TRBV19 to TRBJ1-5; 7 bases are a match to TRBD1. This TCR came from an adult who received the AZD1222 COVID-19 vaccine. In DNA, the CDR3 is TGTGCCAGTAGTTCTACAGGGGTCGGTCAGCCCCAGCATTTT. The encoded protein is CASSSTGVGQPQHF.